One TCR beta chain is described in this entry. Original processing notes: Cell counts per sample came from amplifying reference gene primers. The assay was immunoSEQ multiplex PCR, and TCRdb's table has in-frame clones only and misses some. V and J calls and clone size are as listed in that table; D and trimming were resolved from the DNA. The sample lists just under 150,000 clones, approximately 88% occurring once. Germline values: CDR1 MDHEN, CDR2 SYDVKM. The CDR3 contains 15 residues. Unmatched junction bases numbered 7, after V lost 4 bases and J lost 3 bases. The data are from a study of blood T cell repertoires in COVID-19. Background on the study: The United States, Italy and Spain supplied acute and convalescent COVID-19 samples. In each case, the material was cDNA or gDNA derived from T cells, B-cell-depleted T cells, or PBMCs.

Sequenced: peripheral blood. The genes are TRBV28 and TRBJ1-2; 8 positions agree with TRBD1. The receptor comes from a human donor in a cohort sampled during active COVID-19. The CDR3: CASSSTGTGYYGYTF. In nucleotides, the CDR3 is TGTGCCAGCAGTTCAACCGGGACAGGTTACTATGGCTACACCTTC.